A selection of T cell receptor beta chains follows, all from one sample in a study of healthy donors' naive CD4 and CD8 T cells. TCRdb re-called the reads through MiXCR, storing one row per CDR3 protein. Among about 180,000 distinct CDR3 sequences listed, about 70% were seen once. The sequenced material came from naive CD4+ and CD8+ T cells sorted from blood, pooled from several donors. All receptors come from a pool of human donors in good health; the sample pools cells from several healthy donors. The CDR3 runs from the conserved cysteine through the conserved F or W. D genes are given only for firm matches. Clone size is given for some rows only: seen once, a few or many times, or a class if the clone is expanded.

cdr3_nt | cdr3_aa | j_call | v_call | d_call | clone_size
TGCAGTGCTAGAGATCACGACACCTCCTATGGCTACACCTTC | CSARDHDTSYGYTF | TRBJ1-2 | TRBV20-1 | . | .
TGTGCCAGCAGTTTATCAGCAGGGGGCTACGAGCAGTACTTC | CASSLSAGGYEQYF | TRBJ2-7 | TRBV27 | TRBD1 | .
TGTGCCAGCAGCCAAGATAGCCGACCTAGCACCGGGGAGCTGTTTTTT | CASSQDSRPSTGELFF | TRBJ2-2 | TRBV14 | . | .
TGTGCCAGCAGTGAGGCCCTTTGGTCCGGTTATGAGACCCAGTACTTC | CASSEALWSGYETQYF | TRBJ2-5 | TRBV6-1 | . | .
TGCAGCGTCGCCGCGACAGGGGCGCCGGGTGAAGCTTTCTTT | CSVAATGAPGEAFF | TRBJ1-1 | TRBV29-1 | TRBD1 | .
TGTGCCAGTAGTCTCCGGACTGACGATTCCTACGAGCAGTACTTC | CASSLRTDDSYEQYF | TRBJ2-7 | TRBV19 | . | .
TGTGCCACCAGCAGAGATGGGGGGCGGGCTGAAGCTTTCTTT | CATSRDGGRAEAFF | TRBJ1-1 | TRBV15 | . | .
TGTGCCAGCTCACCACTCGACGCGGGACTCACCGGGGAGCTGTTTTTT | CASSPLDAGLTGELFF | TRBJ2-2 | TRBV18 | . | few
TGTGCCAGCAGACCTCAGAATGGACGGGACGAGCAGTACTTC | CASRPQNGRDEQYF | TRBJ2-7 | TRBV12-3/TRBV12-4 | . | .
TGTGCCAGTAGTCCCATGGCCGTGAGCTCTGGAAACACCATATATTTT | CASSPMAVSSGNTIYF | TRBJ1-3 | TRBV19 | . | .
TGCAGCGCCGAAGAGCTAGCTAGAGGGTATAATGAGCAGTTCTTC | CSAEELARGYNEQFF | TRBJ2-1 | TRBV29-1 | . | .
TGTGCCAGCAGTCCGGAGGGATTCAACTATGGCTACACCTTC | CASSPEGFNYGYTF | TRBJ1-2 | TRBV27 | . | few
TGCGCCAGCAGCTTGGAACTAGATTCCGATACGCAGTATTTT | CASSLELDSDTQYF | TRBJ2-3 | TRBV5-1 | . | .
TGTGCCAGTAGCGGCAGGGCCGGCGTCGATGTTAATGAGCAGTTCTTC | CASSGRAGVDVNEQFF | TRBJ2-1 | TRBV19 | . | .
TGTGCCAGCAGTGAAGGCCCAGGGGCCTACAATGAGCAGTTCTTC | CASSEGPGAYNEQFF | TRBJ2-1 | TRBV6-1 | . | once
TGTGCCAGCAGTTTTATGGCCCGAACTGAAGCTTTCTTT | CASSFMARTEAFF | TRBJ1-1 | TRBV6-5 | . | .
TGTGCCAGCAGCCAAGATCGGTTGGAAAACTATGGCTACACCTTC | CASSQDRLENYGYTF | TRBJ1-2 | TRBV4-2 | . | .
TGTGCCAGCAGTTTAGTTTGGACAGCCGGCACAGATACGCAGTATTTT | CASSLVWTAGTDTQYF | TRBJ2-3 | TRBV27 | . | .
TGTGCCAGCAGTTTGAATACAGGGGCGGGCTATGGCTACACCTTC | CASSLNTGAGYGYTF | TRBJ1-2 | TRBV27 | TRBD1 | few
TGTGCCAGCAGTCCCGATTTAGGGGATGGTCAGCCCCAGCATTTT | CASSPDLGDGQPQHF | TRBJ1-5 | TRBV6-5 | . | .
TGCAGTGCCCCCTCCCGGACAGGGGGCGAATATGGCTACACCTTC | CSAPSRTGGEYGYTF | TRBJ1-2 | TRBV20-1 | TRBD1 | few
TGTGCCACCAGCAGAGACGAACCCTACGAGCAGTACTTC | CATSRDEPYEQYF | TRBJ2-7 | TRBV15 | . | .
TGCAGTGCTAGGCCCACCGGAACAGGCGAATGGTCTAGCTATGGCTACACCTTC | CSARPTGTGEWSSYGYTF | TRBJ1-2 | TRBV20-1 | . | .
TGTGCCAGCAGAATGACAGGGGCCCAAACTAACTATGGCTACACCTTC | CASRMTGAQTNYGYTF | TRBJ1-2 | TRBV27 | TRBD1 | .
TGCAGCGTTGTTCCCCGCTCTGGGGCCAACGTCCTGACTTTC | CSVVPRSGANVLTF | TRBJ2-6 | TRBV29-1 | . | .
TGTGCCAGCTCACCCGAGACAGATTATGGCTACACCTTC | CASSPETDYGYTF | TRBJ1-2 | TRBV18 | . | .
TGTGCCAGCCACCCGGGACTAGCAACAGATACGCAGTATTTT | CASHPGLATDTQYF | TRBJ2-3 | TRBV11-2 | TRBD2 | once
TGTGCCAGCAGTGCGACAGGGATTTACTATGGCTACACCTTC | CASSATGIYYGYTF | TRBJ1-2 | TRBV27 | TRBD1 | .
TGCAGCGTAGGGGACTGGGACACCGGGGAGCTGTTTTTT | CSVGDWDTGELFF | TRBJ2-2 | TRBV29-1 | . | .
TGCAGCGTTGAAGGGGAGGCCCCCAACGAGCAGTACTTC | CSVEGEAPNEQYF | TRBJ2-7 | TRBV29-1 | . | few
TGTGCCTGGAGAAGGTGGGGGAGCTCCTACAATGAGCAGTTCTTC | CAWRRWGSSYNEQFF | TRBJ2-1 | TRBV30 | . | .
TGCAGCGAGGTAGGGGGAGAAGGAGAGACCCAGTACTTC | CSEVGGEGETQYF | TRBJ2-5 | TRBV29-1 | . | few
TGTGCCAGCAGCGGGGGACAGGGCATATGGGAGACCCAGTACTTC | CASSGGQGIWETQYF | TRBJ2-5 | TRBV11-1 | TRBD1 | .
TGTGCCAGTAGTTCCCGGACTAGCGGGAGCTCCTACGAGCAGTACTTC | CASSSRTSGSSYEQYF | TRBJ2-7 | TRBV19 | TRBD2 | .
TGTGCCAGCAGTTACTCGGGAGAGCGGTACAATGAGCAGTTCTTC | CASSYSGERYNEQFF | TRBJ2-1 | TRBV27 | . | .
TGCAGCGTTGTAGGGGGTAGCGGGAGCACAGATACGCAGTATTTT | CSVVGGSGSTDTQYF | TRBJ2-3 | TRBV29-1 | . | .
TGTGCCAGCTCAGAACGGGGCCCAGGCGGGACCCAGCATTTT | CASSERGPGGTQHF | TRBJ1-5 | TRBV27 | . | .
TGCAGTGCTAGAAGCCGGGATTCCTACAATGAGCAGTTCTTC | CSARSRDSYNEQFF | TRBJ2-1 | TRBV20-1 | . | .
TGTGCCAGCAGCTCCAGAGGTAACAGGGACAGAGAGACCCAGTACTTC | CASSSRGNRDRETQYF | TRBJ2-5 | TRBV11-2 | TRBD1 | .
TGTGCCAGCAGAGGGACAGTGGCTAACTATGGCTACACCTTC | CASRGTVANYGYTF | TRBJ1-2 | TRBV5-6 | TRBD1 | few
TGTGCCAGCAGTACGGGACAGCGGGAATTCACTGAAGCTTTCTTT | CASSTGQREFTEAFF | TRBJ1-1 | TRBV12-3/TRBV12-4 | TRBD1 | few
TGTGCCACCAGTGATTCGGGGACATCGTTGGAATACACTGAGCAGTTCTTC | CATSDSGTSLEYTEQFF | TRBJ2-1 | TRBV24-1 | . | .
TGCGCCAGCAGCTGGGGGACAGGGGTAGTCAATGAGCAGTTCTTC | CASSWGTGVVNEQFF | TRBJ2-1 | TRBV5-1 | TRBD1 | .
TGTGCCATCAGGGAGGGGAATCAGCCCCAGCATTTT | CAIREGNQPQHF | TRBJ1-5 | TRBV6-5 | . | .
TGCAGCGTTCTTCTTAAGGTCAACGAGCAGTACTTC | CSVLLKVNEQYF | TRBJ2-7 | TRBV29-1 | . | few
TGTGCCTGGAGTGGACAGTCTAAAGAGACCCAGTACTTC | CAWSGQSKETQYF | TRBJ2-5 | TRBV30 | . | .
TGTGCCAGCAGTTTGTACAGTTCTAGCACAGATACGCAGTATTTT | CASSLYSSSTDTQYF | TRBJ2-3 | TRBV12-3/TRBV12-4 | . | .
TGCAGCGTTAAAGGACTAGCGGGACAAATTGGAGAGACCCAGTACTTC | CSVKGLAGQIGETQYF | TRBJ2-5 | TRBV29-1 | TRBD2 | .
TGCAGTGTTGGAGGGCAAGCCCCCGCGAACACCGGGGAGCTGTTTTTT | CSVGGQAPANTGELFF | TRBJ2-2 | TRBV29-1 | . | .
TGCGCCAGCAGCTTGGGAGGTGGGCAGGGGCGACCTTCCTATAATTCACCCCTCCACTTT | CASSLGGGQGRPSYNSPLHF | TRBJ1-6 | TRBV5-1 | . | .
TGCAGCGTTGGATCCGGTGGCCACACCTTC | CSVGSGGHTF | TRBJ1-2 | TRBV29-1 | . | few
TGTGCCAGCAGAGGGGCCCGATCCTACAATGAGCAGTTCTTC | CASRGARSYNEQFF | TRBJ2-1 | TRBV6-5 | . | few
TGTGCCAGTAGCCAGGGACAGGGGCGATACGAGCAGTACTTC | CASSQGQGRYEQYF | TRBJ2-7 | TRBV19 | TRBD1 | .
TGTGCCAGTACCAACCGTGGGATGGGGACGAATCAGCCCCAGCATTTT | CASTNRGMGTNQPQHF | TRBJ1-5 | TRBV19 | . | few
TGCAGCGTTGGGGGGACTAGCGGGAGAGGCGGGGAGCTGTTTTTT | CSVGGTSGRGGELFF | TRBJ2-2 | TRBV29-1 | TRBD2 | .
TGTGCCAGCAACCCTCGGCTGGCTAGTATTAATGAGCAGTTCTTC | CASNPRLASINEQFF | TRBJ2-1 | TRBV6-2/TRBV6-3 | . | .
TGCGCCAGCGGGCTCGTTGGAGGACAGGGGGTAGGGGCTTTCTTT | CASGLVGGQGVGAFF | TRBJ1-1 | TRBV4-3 | TRBD1 | .